This TCR beta chain was sequenced during a study of blood T cell repertoires in COVID-19. At the level of the study: From T cells, B-cell-depleted T cells, or PBMCs came the material, which was cDNA or gDNA.

This CDR3 contains 14 residues. The V and J ends lost 6 bases and 5 bases respectively, with 16 bases between them. CDR1 is MNHEY, CDR2 SVGAGI, per germline. Using immunoSEQ multiplex PCR, the repertoire was profiled, and TCRdb retains in-frame clones only, with some absent. The data show just under 150,000 clones, approximately 89% seen once. The sample holds one count of this clone. This sequence joins TRBV6-5 and TRBJ2-5; D gene unclear. This TCR was sampled from a human donor in a cohort sampled during active COVID-19. The sample consisted of peripheral blood. CDR3 loop: CASRMGLLGETQYF. The DNA for the CDR3 is TGTGCCAGCAGGATGGGTCTCCTCGGGGAGACCCAGTACTTC.